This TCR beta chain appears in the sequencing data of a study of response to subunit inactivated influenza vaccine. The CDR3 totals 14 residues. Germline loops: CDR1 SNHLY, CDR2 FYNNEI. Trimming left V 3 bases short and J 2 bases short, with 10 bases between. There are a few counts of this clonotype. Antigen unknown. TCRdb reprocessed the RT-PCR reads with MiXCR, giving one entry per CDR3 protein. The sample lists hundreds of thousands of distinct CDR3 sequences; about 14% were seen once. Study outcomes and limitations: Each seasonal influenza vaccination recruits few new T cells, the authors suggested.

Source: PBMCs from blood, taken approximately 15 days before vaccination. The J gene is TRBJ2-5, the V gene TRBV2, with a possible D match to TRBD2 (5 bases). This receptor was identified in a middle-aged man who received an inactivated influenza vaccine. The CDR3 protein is CASSDRTGQETQYF. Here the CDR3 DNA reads TGTGCCAGCAGTGACCGGACTGGGCAAGAGACCCAGTACTTC.